The present T cell receptor (beta chain) was sequenced within a study of beta chain features in type 1 diabetes. With respect to this clone: Its antigen is still unknown.

The study's findings and limits: Shorter TCRB CDR3s, moderately but significantly so, were found in Type 1 diabetes patients in all four CD4+ subsets.

This CDR3 region has 14 residues. Germline CDR1 is LNHDA and CDR2 is SQIVND (reference sequence). Trimming removed 10 bases from V and 10 bases from J; junction bases left unmatched: 9. Reverse transcribing all isolated RNA meant expressed TCRB transcripts were sequenced. Profiling relied on immunoSEQ multiplex PCR, and the TCRdb table lists in-frame clones only, not all of them. The sample records 500,000 to 700,000 clones, 15% to 19% being singletons. Sequencing was carried out using naive CD4+ T cells from blood. The receptor comes from a man between 18 and 35 years old in good health. V is TRBV19 and J is TRBJ2-1; 14 bases fit TRBD2. This CDR3 is CATQTSGRVQEQFF. The CDR3 DNA reads as TGTGCCACCCAGACTAGCGGGAGGGTACAGGAGCAGTTCTTC.